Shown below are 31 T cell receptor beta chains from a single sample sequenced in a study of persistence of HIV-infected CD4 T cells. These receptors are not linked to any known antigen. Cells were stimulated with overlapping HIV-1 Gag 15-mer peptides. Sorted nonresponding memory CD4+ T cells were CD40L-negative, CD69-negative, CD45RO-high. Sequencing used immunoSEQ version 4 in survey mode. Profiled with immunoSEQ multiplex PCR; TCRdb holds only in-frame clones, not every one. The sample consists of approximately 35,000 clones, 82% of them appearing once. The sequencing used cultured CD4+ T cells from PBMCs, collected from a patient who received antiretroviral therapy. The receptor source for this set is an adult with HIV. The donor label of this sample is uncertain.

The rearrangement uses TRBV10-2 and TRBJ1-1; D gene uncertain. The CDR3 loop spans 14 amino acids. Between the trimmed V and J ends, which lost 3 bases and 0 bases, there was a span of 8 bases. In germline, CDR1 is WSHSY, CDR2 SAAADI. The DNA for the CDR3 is TGCGCCAGCAGTGAAGGCAGCTTGAACACTGAAGCTTTCTTT. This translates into CASSEGSLNTEAFF.

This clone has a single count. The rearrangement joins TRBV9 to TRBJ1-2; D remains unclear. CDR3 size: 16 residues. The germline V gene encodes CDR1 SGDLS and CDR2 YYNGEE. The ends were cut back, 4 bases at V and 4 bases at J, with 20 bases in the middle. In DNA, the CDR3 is TGTGCCAGCAGCCCACATCTAGACTTGGTTGGCTATGGCTACACCTTC. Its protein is CASSPHLDLVGYGYTF.

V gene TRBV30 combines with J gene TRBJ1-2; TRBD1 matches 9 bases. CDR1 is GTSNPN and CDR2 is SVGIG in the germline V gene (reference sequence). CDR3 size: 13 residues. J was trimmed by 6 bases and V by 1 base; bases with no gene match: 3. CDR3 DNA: TGTGCCTGGAGTGACAGGGGGCACCATGGCTACACCTTC. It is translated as CAWSDRGHHGYTF.

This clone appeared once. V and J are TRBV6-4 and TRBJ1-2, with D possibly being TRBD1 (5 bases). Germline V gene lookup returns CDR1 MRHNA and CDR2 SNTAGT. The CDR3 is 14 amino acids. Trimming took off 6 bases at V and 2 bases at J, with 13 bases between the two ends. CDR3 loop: CASSHGGENYGYTF. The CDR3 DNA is TGTGCCAGCAGCCACGGGGGAGAGAACTATGGCTACACCTTC.

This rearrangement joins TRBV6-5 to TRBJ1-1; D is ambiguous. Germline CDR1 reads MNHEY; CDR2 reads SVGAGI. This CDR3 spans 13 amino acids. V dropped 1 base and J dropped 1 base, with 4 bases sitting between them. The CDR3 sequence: CASSYYANTEAFF. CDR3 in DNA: TGTGCCAGCAGTTACTATGCGAACACTGAAGCTTTCTTT.

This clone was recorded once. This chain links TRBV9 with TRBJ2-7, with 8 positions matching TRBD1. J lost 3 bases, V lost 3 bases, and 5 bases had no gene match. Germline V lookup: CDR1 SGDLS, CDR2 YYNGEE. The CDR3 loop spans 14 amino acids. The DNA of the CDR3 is TGTGCCAGCAGCGCCCGACAGGGGCTCTACGAGCAGTACTTC. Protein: CASSARQGLYEQYF. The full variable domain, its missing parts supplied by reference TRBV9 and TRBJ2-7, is DSGVTQTPKHLITATGQRVTLRCSPRSGDLSVYWYQQSLDQGLQFLIQYYNGEERAKGNILERFSAQQFPDLHSELNLSSLELGDSALYFCASSARQGLYEQYFGPGTRLTVT.

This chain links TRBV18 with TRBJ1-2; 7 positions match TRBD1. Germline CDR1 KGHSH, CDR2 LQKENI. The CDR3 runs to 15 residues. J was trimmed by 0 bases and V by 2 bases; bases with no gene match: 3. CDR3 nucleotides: TGTGCCAGCTCACCAGTGCAGGGGGCTAACTATGGCTACACCTTC. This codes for CASSPVQGANYGYTF.

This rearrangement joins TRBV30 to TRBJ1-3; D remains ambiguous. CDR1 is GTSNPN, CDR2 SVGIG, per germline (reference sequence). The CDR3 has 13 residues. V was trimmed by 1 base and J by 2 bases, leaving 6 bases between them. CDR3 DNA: TGTGCCTGGAGTGGGACTGCTGGAAACACCATATATTTT. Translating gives CAWSGTAGNTIYF.

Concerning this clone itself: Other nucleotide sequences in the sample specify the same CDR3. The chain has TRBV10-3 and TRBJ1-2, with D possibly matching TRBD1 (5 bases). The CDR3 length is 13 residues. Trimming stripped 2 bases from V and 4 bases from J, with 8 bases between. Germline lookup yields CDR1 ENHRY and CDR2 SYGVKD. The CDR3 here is CAISETGRYGYTF. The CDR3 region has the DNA TGTGCCATCAGTGAGACAGGTCGCTATGGCTACACCTTC.

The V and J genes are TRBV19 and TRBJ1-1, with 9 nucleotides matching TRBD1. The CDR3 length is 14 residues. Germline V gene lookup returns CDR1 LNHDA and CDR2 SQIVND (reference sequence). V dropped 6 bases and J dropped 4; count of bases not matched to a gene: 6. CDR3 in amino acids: CASRLGQGITEAFF. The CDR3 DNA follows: TGTGCCAGTAGATTGGGACAGGGAATCACTGAAGCTTTCTTT.

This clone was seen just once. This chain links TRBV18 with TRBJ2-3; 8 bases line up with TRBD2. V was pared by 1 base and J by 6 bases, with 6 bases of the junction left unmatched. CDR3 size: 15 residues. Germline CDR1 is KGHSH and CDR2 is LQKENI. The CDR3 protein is CASSPQTGGRDTQYF. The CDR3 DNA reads TGTGCCAGCTCACCACAGACGGGGGGGCGTGATACGCAGTATTTT.

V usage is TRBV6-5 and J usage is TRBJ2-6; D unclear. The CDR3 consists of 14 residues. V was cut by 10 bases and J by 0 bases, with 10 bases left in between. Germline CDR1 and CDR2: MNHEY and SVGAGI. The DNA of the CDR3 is TGTGCCACCATCGATTACTCTGGGGCCAACGTCCTGACTTTC. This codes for CATIDYSGANVLTF.

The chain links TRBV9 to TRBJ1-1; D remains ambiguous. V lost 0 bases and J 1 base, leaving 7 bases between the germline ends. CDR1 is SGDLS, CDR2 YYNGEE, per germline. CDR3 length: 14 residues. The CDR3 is CASSVVAENTEAFF. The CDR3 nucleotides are TGTGCCAGCAGCGTAGTGGCGGAGAACACTGAAGCTTTCTTT.

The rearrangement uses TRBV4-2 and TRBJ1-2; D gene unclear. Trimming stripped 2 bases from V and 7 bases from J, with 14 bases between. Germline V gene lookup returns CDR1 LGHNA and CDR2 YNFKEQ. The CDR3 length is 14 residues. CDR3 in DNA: TGTGCCAGCAGCCAAATGGACGGCGGGCCTGGCTACACCTTC. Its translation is CASSQMDGGPGYTF.

CDR3 DNA: TGTGCCAGCGGACAGGGCGGGCCGGGAAACACCATATATTTT. Translated, it gives CASGQGGPGNTIYF. The rearrangement joins TRBV28 to TRBJ1-3; 8 bases align to TRBD1. Per the germline V gene, CDR1 is MDHEN and CDR2 is SYDVKM. CDR3 length: 14 amino acids. The J segment lost 4 bases and the V segment lost 8 bases, leaving 7 bases of the junction unmatched.

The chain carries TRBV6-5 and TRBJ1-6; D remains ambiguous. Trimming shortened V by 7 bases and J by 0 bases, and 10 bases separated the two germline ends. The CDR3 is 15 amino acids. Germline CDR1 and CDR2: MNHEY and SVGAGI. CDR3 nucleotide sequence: TGTGCCAGCAAAACGGGGAGCTCCTATAATTCACCCCTCCACTTT. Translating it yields CASKTGSSYNSPLHF.

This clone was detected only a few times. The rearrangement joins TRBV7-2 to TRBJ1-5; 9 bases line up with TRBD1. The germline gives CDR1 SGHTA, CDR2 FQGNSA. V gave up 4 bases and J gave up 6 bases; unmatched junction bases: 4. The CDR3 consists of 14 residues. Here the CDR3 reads CASSSTGGGQPQHF. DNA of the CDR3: TGTGCCAGCAGCTCCACAGGGGGCGGTCAGCCCCAGCATTTT.

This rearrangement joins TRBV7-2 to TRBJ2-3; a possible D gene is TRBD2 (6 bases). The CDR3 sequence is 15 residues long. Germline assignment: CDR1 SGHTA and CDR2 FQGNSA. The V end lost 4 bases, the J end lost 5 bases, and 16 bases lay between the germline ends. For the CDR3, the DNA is TGTGCCAGCAGCTCCCACTCCACCGGGAGAGATACGCAGTATTTT. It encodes CASSSHSTGRDTQYF.

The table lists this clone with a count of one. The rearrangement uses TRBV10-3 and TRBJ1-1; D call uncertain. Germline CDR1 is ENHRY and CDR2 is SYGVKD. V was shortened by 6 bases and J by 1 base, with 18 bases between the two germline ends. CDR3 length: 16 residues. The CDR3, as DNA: TGTGCCATCAGCCGTGGGCCCTTACAAGAGAACACTGAAGCTTTCTTT. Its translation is CAISRGPLQENTEAFF.

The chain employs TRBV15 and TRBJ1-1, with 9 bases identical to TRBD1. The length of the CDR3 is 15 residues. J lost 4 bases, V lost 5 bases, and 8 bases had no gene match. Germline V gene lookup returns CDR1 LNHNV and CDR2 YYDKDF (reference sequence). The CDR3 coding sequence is TGTGCCACCAGCGGAACAGGGGGCCTGGGCACTGAAGCTTTCTTT. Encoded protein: CATSGTGGLGTEAFF.

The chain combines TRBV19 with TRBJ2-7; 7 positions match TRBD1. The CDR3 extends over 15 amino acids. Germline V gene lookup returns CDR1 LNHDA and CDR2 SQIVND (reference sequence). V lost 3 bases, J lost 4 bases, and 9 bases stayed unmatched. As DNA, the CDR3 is TGTGCCAGTAGTATGAAGTGGGACAGTATTTACGAGCAGTACTTC. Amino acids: CASSMKWDSIYEQYF.

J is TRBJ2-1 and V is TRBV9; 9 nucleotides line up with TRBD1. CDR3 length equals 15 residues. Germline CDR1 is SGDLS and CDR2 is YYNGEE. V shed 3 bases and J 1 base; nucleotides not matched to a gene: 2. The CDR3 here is CASSAGQGSYNEQFF. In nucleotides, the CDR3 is TGTGCCAGCAGCGCAGGACAGGGGTCCTACAATGAGCAGTTCTTC.

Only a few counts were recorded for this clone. DNA of the CDR3: TGTGCCAGCAGTGAAGCTCGAAACACCATATATTTT. It yields the protein CASSEARNTIYF. The chain has TRBV2 and TRBJ1-3; D not resolved. V was pared by 0 bases and J by 5 bases, with 2 bases between. The CDR3 totals 12 residues. Germline loops: CDR1 SNHLY, CDR2 FYNNEI.

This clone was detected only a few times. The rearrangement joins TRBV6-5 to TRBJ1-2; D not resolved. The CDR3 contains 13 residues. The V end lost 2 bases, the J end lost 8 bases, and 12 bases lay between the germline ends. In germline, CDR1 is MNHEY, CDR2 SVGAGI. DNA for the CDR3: TGTGCCAGCAGTTACCCTCGCGGAGACGGCTACACCTTC. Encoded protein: CASSYPRGDGYTF.

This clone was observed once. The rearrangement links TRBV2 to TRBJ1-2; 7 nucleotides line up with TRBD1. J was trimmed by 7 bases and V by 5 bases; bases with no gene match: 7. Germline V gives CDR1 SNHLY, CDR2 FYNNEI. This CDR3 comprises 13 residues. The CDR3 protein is CASSLDREPGYTF. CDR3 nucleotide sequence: TGTGCCAGCAGTCTTGACAGGGAACCTGGCTACACCTTC. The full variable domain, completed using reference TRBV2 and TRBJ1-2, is EPEVTQTPSHQVTQMGQEVILRCVPISNHLYFYWYRQILGQKVEFLVSFYNNEISEKSEIFDDQFSVERPDGSNFTLKIRSTKLEDSAMYFCASSLDREPGYTFGSGTRLTVV.

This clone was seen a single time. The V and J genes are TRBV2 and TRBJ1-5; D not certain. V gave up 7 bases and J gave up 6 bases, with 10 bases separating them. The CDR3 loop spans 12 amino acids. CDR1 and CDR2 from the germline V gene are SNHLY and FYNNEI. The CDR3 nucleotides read TGTGCCAGCACCTCTGACGGTCAGCCCCAGCATTTT. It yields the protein CASTSDGQPQHF.

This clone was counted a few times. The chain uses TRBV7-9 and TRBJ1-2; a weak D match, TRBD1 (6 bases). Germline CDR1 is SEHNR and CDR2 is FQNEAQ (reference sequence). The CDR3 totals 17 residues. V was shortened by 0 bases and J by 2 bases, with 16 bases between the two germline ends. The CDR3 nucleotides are TGTGCCAGCAGCTTAGCTACAATCGAGGGGGAAAACTATGGCTACACCTTC. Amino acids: CASSLATIEGENYGYTF.

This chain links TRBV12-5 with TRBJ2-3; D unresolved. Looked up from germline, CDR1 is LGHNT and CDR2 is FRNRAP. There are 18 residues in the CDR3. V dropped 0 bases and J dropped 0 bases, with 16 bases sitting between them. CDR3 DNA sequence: TGTGCTAGTGGTTTGGTAAAGGACGGACGACCTAGCACAGATACGCAGTATTTT. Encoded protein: CASGLVKDGRPSTDTQYF.

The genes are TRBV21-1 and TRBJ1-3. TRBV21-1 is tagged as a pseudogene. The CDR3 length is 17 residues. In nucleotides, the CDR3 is TGTGCCAGCAATAGGGCCCTCCTATTTTGCTCTGGAAACACCATATATTTT. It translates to CASNRALLFCSGNTIYF.

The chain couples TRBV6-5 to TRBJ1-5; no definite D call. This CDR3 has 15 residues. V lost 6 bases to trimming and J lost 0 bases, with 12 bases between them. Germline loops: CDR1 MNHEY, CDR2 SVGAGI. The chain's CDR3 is CASSPGRFSNQPQHF. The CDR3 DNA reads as TGTGCCAGCAGCCCCGGGAGGTTTAGCAATCAGCCCCAGCATTTT.

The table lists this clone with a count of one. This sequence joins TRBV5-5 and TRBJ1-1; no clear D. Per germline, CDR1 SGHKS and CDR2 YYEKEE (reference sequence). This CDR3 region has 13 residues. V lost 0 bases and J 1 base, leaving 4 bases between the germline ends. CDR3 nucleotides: TGTGCCAGCAGCTTGGTCAGGAACACTGAAGCTTTCTTT. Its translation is CASSLVRNTEAFF.